This entry lists 18 T cell receptor beta chains sequenced from one sample in a study of shared T cell receptors in the human thymus. TCRdb's table, derived via immunoSEQ multiplex PCR, lists solely in-frame clones and lacks some. The sample contains over 650,000 clones, more than 75% of which appear only once. These data also featured in a second study, about human thymus T cells.

The specimen sequenced was thymocytes. The receptors were gathered from a boy less than two years old with a congenital heart defect.

This clone was observed once. The chain carries TRBV25-1 and TRBJ1-2; a possible D gene is TRBD1 (5 bases). V dropped 11 bases and J dropped 1 base, with 17 bases sitting between them. CDR1 and CDR2 from the germline V gene are MGHDK and SYGVNS. The length of the CDR3 is 14 residues. The CDR3: CASTPGGINYGYTF. In DNA form, the CDR3 reads TGTGCCTCCACCCCGGGGGGGATTAACTATGGCTACACCTTC.

The chain couples TRBV5-1 to TRBJ1-2, with D perhaps TRBD1 (6 bases). Germline V gene lookup returns CDR1 SGHRS and CDR2 YFSETQ. V dropped 0 bases and J dropped 3 bases, with 9 bases sitting between them. The CDR3 has 14 amino acids. The CDR3 sequence: CASSLAQGHYGYTF. The CDR3, as DNA: TGCGCCAGCAGCTTGGCGCAGGGGCACTATGGCTACACCTTC.

This clone was recorded a few times. The chain has TRBV18 and TRBJ2-4; TRBD2 aligns across 10 bases. The CDR3 contains 18 residues. The germline gives CDR1 KGHSH, CDR2 LQKENI. After removal of 2 bases from V and 0 bases from J, the junction contained 7 bases not matched to a gene. CDR3 protein: CASSPTSGMIIAKNIQYF. The CDR3 region has the DNA TGTGCCAGCTCACCAACTAGCGGGATGATTATAGCCAAAAACATTCAGTACTTC.

This rearrangement joins TRBV2 to TRBJ2-7; D might be TRBD2 (5 bases). The ends were cut back, 4 bases at V and 3 bases at J, with 13 bases in the middle. The CDR3 consists of 14 residues. CDR1 and CDR2 (germline): SNHLY, FYNNEI. The CDR3 coding sequence is TGTGCCAGCAGTGTACGGGAAACCTTCTACGAGCAGTACTTC. Translated: CASSVRETFYEQYF.

The chain carries TRBV4-3 and TRBJ1-2, with 8 bases fitting TRBD1. The V gene's germline CDR1 is LGHNA and CDR2 YSLEER. V shed 0 bases, J shed 5 bases, and the junction held 17 bases outside the gene matches. This CDR3 region has 19 residues. DNA for the CDR3: TGCGCCAGCAGCCAAGATCCACCCCCGGACAGGGCCGATATTTATGGCTACACCTTC. Translating gives CASSQDPPPDRADIYGYTF.

The DNA of the CDR3 is TGTGCCAGCAGCCCGTTGACTAGCCCCGACGGTAATGAGCAGTTCTTC. It yields the protein CASSPLTSPDGNEQFF. This chain uses TRBV14 with TRBJ2-1; 7 positions agree with TRBD2. Per germline, CDR1 SGHDN and CDR2 FVKESK. The V segment lost 4 bases and the J segment 7 bases; nucleotides outside the gene matches: 13. The CDR3 covers 16 residues.

The V call is TRBV7-2, the J call TRBJ1-1; D is ambiguous. The germline V gene encodes CDR1 SGHTA and CDR2 FQGNSA. V was pared by 1 base and J by 7 bases, with 4 bases between. The CDR3 sequence is 11 residues long. CDR3 in amino acids: CASSLDGEAFF. The CDR3 DNA reads as TGTGCCAGCAGCTTAGACGGTGAAGCTTTCTTT.

This sequence joins TRBV6-1 and TRBJ2-5, with a weak D call TRBD2 (6 bases). The CDR3 covers 14 residues. Germline CDR1 MNHNS, CDR2 SASEGT. V was pared by 6 bases and J by 3 bases, with 14 bases between. The CDR3 reads CASSLRRGKETQYF. The CDR3 DNA reads TGTGCCAGCAGCCTCAGGAGGGGTAAAGAGACCCAGTACTTC.

The chain uses TRBV4-1 and TRBJ2-7; 9 bases map to TRBD1. The V gene end was trimmed by 3 bases and the J gene end by 5 bases; junction bases not matched to a gene: 17. Looked up from germline, CDR1 is MGHRA and CDR2 is YSYEKL. The CDR3 has 18 amino acids. CDR3 sequence: CASSQMEIAGQGEHEQYF. For the CDR3, the DNA is TGCGCCAGCAGCCAGATGGAAATTGCGGGACAGGGTGAACACGAGCAGTACTTC.

This chain links TRBV6-1 with TRBJ2-7; 7 bases are a match to TRBD2. The CDR3 has 15 amino acids. CDR1 and CDR2 (germline): MNHNS, SASEGT. J lost 2 bases, V lost 6 bases, and 10 bases had no gene match. CDR3 amino acids: CASSSAGARAYEQYF. CDR3 in DNA: TGTGCCAGCAGCAGTGCGGGAGCCCGAGCCTACGAGCAGTACTTC.

The CDR3 nucleotides are TGTGCCAGCAGCTTAGCAGGGACCGGGGACAGGGGGACAGGGTACGAGCAGTACTTC. It yields the protein CASSLAGTGDRGTGYEQYF. The chain carries TRBV7-8 and TRBJ2-7; the match to TRBD1 covers 11 bases. The CDR3 consists of 19 residues. Germline V CDR1 and CDR2: SGHVS, FQNEAQ. J was trimmed by 4 bases and V by 0 bases; bases with no gene match: 14.

The J gene is TRBJ2-2, the V gene TRBV14, with 9 bases lining up with TRBD1. The CDR3 runs 15 residues. The V segment lost 7 bases and the J segment 1 base; nucleotides outside the gene matches: 4. Looked up from germline, CDR1 is SGHDN and CDR2 is FVKESK. Written as DNA, the CDR3 is TGTGCCAGCACCTCGACAGGGGGGAACACCGGGGAGCTGTTTTTT. This codes for CASTSTGGNTGELFF.

The CDR3 DNA reads TGTGCCAGCAGTTTATATCTAGCGTCAGATACGCAGTATTTT. Translated: CASSLYLASDTQYF. The chain recombines TRBV27 with TRBJ2-3, with TRBD2 as a possible D gene (6 bases). Trimming took 1 base from V and 4 from J, leaving 9 bases between them. This CDR3 is 14 amino acids long. Germline V lookup: CDR1 MNHEY, CDR2 SMNVEV (reference sequence).

The V gene is TRBV4-3, the J gene TRBJ1-2; no definite D call. This CDR3 spans 16 amino acids. Germline loops: CDR1 LGHNA, CDR2 YSLEER. The V end lost 1 base, the J end lost 6 bases, and 18 bases lay between the germline ends. CDR3 sequence (DNA): TGCGCCAGCAGCCAAGTAGGTATGGGGAGATTAGATGGCTACACCTTC. As protein: CASSQVGMGRLDGYTF.

Points on this clone: At one boundary the junction diverges from the germline segment, which might be a read error. The J gene is TRBJ2-7, the V gene TRBV20-1; TRBD2 matches 8 bases. The germline CDR1 and CDR2 sequences are DFQATT and SNEGSKA (reference sequence). This CDR3 has 11 amino acids. The CDR3 loop is CSAAPSGGPLF. The CDR3 bases are TGCAGCGCCGCCCCGAGCGGGGGCCCTCTATTC.

Notes on this clone: Other nucleotide sequences from this sample produce the same CDR3. The chain is built from TRBV4-2 and TRBJ2-6; TRBD2 aligns across 12 bases. Germline loops: CDR1 LGHNA, CDR2 YNFKEQ. J lost 2 bases, V lost 6 bases, and 8 bases had no gene match. This CDR3 contains 18 residues. The CDR3: CASSLSPSGGAGANVLTF. The CDR3, as DNA: TGTGCCAGCAGTCTATCCCCTAGCGGGGGGGCTGGGGCCAACGTCCTGACTTTC.

The rearrangement links TRBV18 to TRBJ1-1; 9 nucleotides line up with TRBD1. Germline CDR1 is KGHSH and CDR2 is LQKENI. The CDR3 sequence is 16 residues long. Trimming cost V 3 bases and J 1 base; bases outside gene matches: 6. The CDR3 region is CASSPGQGMGNTEAFF. The CDR3 bases are TGTGCCAGCTCACCGGGACAGGGTATGGGGAACACTGAAGCTTTCTTT.

This chain uses TRBV9 with TRBJ2-3; 8 bases line up with TRBD1. This CDR3 region has 15 residues. In germline, CDR1 is SGDLS, CDR2 YYNGEE. J lost 4 bases, V lost 0 bases, and 4 bases had no gene match. The CDR3 coding sequence is TGTGCCAGCAGCGTAGCCCCGACAGGGGCAGATACGCAGTATTTT. Translated: CASSVAPTGADTQYF.